The sample holds a few counts of the clone carrying this TCR beta chain. Its antigen is not known. This entry is derived from a study of identical twins' blood T cells. Whole-study results and caveats: Twins reportedly had markedly more similar V usage than unrelated donors, even among out-of-frame TCRbeta clonotypes.

Six healthy women, forming three identical twin pairs, donated samples. V gave up 6 bases and J gave up 3 bases; unmatched junction bases: 7. Germline CDR1 and CDR2: SQVTM and ANQGSEA. The CDR3 spans 13 residues. TCRdb recomputed calls from the 5' RACE reads with MiXCR, one row per CDR3 protein. The sample has 400,000 or so distinct CDR3 sequences; under 30% are singletons. This TCR was recovered from a woman aged 18-55 years in good health. J is TRBJ1-1 and V is TRBV29-1; TRBD1 matches at 7 bases. The sample was PBMCs. As DNA, the CDR3 is TGCAGCGTCCAGAATCAGGGGGACACTGAAGCTTTCTTT. Protein sequence: CSVQNQGDTEAFF.